This T cell receptor beta chain was sequenced during a study of blood T cell repertoires in COVID-19. The CDR3 is 12 amino acids. V dropped 7 bases and J dropped 3 bases, with 9 bases sitting between them. CDR1 is SEHNR and CDR2 is FQNEAQ in the germline V gene (reference sequence). TCRdb's table, derived via immunoSEQ multiplex PCR, lists solely in-frame clones and lacks some. The repertoire holds over 150,000 clones, with approximately 80% as singletons. Enrolled during active infection, Seattle patients were then followed longitudinally. The sequence was obtained from a woman between 55 and 75 years old with COVID-19, enrolled during active disease. This chain connects TRBV7-9 to TRBJ1-1; tentatively, D is TRBD1 (6 bases). Sample: peripheral blood. The CDR3, as DNA: TGTGCCAGCACTCGACAGGACACTGAAGCTTTCTTT. This translates into CASTRQDTEAFF.